This entry is about one TCR beta chain. No antigen is known for it. Researchers gathered lesional scalp punch biopsies and peripheral blood from patients with alopecia areata. Starting from PBMCs, sorting isolated CD4+ and CD8+ T cells. This entry belongs to a study of CD8+ T cells in alopecia areata. Trimming removed 1 base from V and 8 bases from J; junction bases left unmatched: 6. This CDR3 comprises 14 residues. Germline CDR1 reads SEHNR; CDR2 reads FQNEAQ (reference sequence). The study's findings and limits: Scalp lesions, especially in alopecia totalis/universalis, had higher clonality than normal scalp. Patients shared TCRs less clearly than mice did, possibly owing to HLA.

Following RNA extraction, reverse transcription yielded cDNA that acted as the sequencing template. The repertoire was sequenced with immunoSEQ multiplex PCR; TCRdb's copy has only in-frame clones and lacks some. The repertoire holds 90,000 to 130,000 clones, with 50% to 60% as singletons. The rearrangement links TRBV7-9 to TRBJ1-2; 8 bases match TRBD1. The clonotype originates from a human donor with alopecia areata. The sample consisted of NKG2D-low CD8+ T cells sorted from blood. In DNA, the CDR3 is TGTGCCAGCAGCTTAGGGCAGGGGGCGCGCGGCTACACCTTC. It yields the protein CASSLGQGARGYTF.